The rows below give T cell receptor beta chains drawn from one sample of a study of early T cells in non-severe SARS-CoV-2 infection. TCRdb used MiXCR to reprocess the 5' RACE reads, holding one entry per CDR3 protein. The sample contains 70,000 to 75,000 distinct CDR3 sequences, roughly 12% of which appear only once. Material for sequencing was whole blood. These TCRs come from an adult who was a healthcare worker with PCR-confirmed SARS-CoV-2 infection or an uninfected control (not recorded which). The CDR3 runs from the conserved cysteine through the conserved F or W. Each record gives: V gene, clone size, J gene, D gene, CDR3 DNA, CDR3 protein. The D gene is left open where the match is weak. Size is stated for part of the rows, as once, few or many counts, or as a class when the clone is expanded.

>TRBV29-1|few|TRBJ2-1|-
TGCAGCGTTGATGAACAGGGTATTTGGAATAGTGAGCAGTTCTTC
CSVDEQGIWNSEQFF
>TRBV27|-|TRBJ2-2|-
TGTGCCAGCAGTTTTCGGGCCGGGGAGCTGTTTTTT
CASSFRAGELFF
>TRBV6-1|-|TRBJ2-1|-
TGTGCCAGCAGGGAGACACCCCGCGAGCAGTTCTTC
CASRETPREQFF
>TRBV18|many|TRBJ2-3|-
TGTGCCAGCTCACCACGGGCAGGGGATACGCAGTATTTT
CASSPRAGDTQYF
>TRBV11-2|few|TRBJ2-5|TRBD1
TGTGCCAGCAGCAACCGGGACAGGGGGCGCCGGCAAGAGACCCAGTACTTC
CASSNRDRGRRQETQYF
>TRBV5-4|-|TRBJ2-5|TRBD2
TGTGCCAGCAGCTTGGGACAGCGGGGGAAAGCCCAGTACTTC
CASSLGQRGKAQYF
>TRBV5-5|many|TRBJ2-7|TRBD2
TGTGCCAGCAGCTGGGCGACTAGCGGGGGGTCAGACGAGCAGTACTTC
CASSWATSGGSDEQYF
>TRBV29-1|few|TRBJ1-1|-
TGCAGCGTTGTTCCGAACACTGAAGCTTTCTTT
CSVVPNTEAFF
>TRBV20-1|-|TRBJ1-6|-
TGCAGTGCTAGGCCTGGACAGTATAATTCACCCCTCCACTTT
CSARPGQYNSPLHF
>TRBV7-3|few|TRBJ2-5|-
TGTGCCAGCAGCTTACGGAATGATTTAGACACCCAGTACTTC
CASSLRNDLDTQYF
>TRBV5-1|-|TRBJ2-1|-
TGCGCCAGCAGGACACACAATGAGCAGTTCTTC
CASRTHNEQFF
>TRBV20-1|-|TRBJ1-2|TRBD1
TGCAGTGCTAGAGATGGGACAGCTAACTATGGCTACACCTTC
CSARDGTANYGYTF
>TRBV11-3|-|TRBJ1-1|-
TGTGCCAGCAGCTTCGGGACGAACACTGAAGCTTTCTTT
CASSFGTNTEAFF
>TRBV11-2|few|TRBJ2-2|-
TGTGCCAGCCAAAACAGGAACACCGGGGAGCTGTTTTTT
CASQNRNTGELFF
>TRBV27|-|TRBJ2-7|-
TGTGCCAGCAGTCCCCATGGGGGATGGCAGTACTTC
CASSPHGGWQYF
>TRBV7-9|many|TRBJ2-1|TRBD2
TGTGCCAGCAGTTTACCGGGACTAAACAATGAGCAGTTCTTC
CASSLPGLNNEQFF
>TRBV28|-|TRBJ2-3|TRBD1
TGTGCCAGCAGGCCAGGGGGCGGGGATACGCAGTATTTT
CASRPGGGDTQYF
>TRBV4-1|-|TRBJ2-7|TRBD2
TGCGCCAGCAGCACCTCCCTGGGAGGGAACGAGCAGTACTTC
CASSTSLGGNEQYF
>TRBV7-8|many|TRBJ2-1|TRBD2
TGTGCCAGCAGCTTAGAGGGACTAGGCAGATACAATGAGCAGTTCTTC
CASSLEGLGRYNEQFF
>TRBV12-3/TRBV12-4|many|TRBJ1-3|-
TGTGCCAGCAGTCTGTCCGAGGGCTTCAACACCATATATTTT
CASSLSEGFNTIYF
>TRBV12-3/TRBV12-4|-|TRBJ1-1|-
TGTGCCAGCAGTTTGGGGGGGGTAAACACTGAAGCTTTCTTT
CASSLGGVNTEAFF
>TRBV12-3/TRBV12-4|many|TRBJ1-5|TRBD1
TGTGCCAGCACCATAGGGACAGCGCCCCAGCATTTT
CASTIGTAPQHF
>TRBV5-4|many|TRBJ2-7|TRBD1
TGTGCCAGCAGCTTTCAGGGGGCGCCCCCTTACGAGCAGTACTTC
CASSFQGAPPYEQYF
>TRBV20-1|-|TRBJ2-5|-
TGCAGTGCTCATGCAGGGAGGAGGGATTTAGAGACCCAGTACTTC
CSAHAGRRDLETQYF
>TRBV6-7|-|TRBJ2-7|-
TGTGCCAGCAGTTACTCGTTCAGGGTCCCCTACGAGCAGTACTTC
CASSYSFRVPYEQYF
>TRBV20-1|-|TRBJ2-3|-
TGCAGTGCCAGGCCCAGGGGTTCTGGCACAGATACGCAGTATTTT
CSARPRGSGTDTQYF
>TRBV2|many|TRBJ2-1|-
TGTGCCAGCAGTGGGCCCGGCCATGAGCAGTTCTTC
CASSGPGHEQFF
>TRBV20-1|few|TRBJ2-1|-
TGCAGTGCCCAAGCTCAGCTCGTCGGGAATGAGCAGTTCTTC
CSAQAQLVGNEQFF
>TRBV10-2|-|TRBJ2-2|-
TGCGCCAGCAGTTTACAGGCTGACACCGGGGAGCTGTTTTTT
CASSLQADTGELFF
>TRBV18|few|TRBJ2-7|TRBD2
TGTGCCAGCTCCCCCGGGACTAGCGGGAGGACGGACTTC
CASSPGTSGRTDF
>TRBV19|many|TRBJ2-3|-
TGTGCCAGTAGTATTATCACAGATACGCAGTATTTT
CASSIITDTQYF
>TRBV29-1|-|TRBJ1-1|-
TGCAGCGTGCCTTCCGGGACGGGGGCTCAAGCTTTCTTT
CSVPSGTGAQAFF
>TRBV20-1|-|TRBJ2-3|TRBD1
TGCAGTGCTTGGACAGGGCAGAGCACAGATACGCAGTATTTT
CSAWTGQSTDTQYF
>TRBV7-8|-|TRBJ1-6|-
TGTGCCAGCAGCTTAGAAAGCGGGGGGCCGTCCCTCCACTTT
CASSLESGGPSLHF
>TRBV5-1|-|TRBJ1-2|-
TGCGCCAGCAGCTTGATCGGGGGCTATGGCTACACCTTC
CASSLIGGYGYTF
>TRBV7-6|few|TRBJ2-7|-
TGTGCCAGCAGCCCAAATCGGGACAACTTATACTACGAGCAGTACTTC
CASSPNRDNLYYEQYF
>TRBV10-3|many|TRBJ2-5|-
TGTGCCATCAGAGCCCCGGTGGAGGCCCGGGAAGAGACCCAGTACTTC
CAIRAPVEAREETQYF
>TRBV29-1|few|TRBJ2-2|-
TGCAGCGTTGTTTCGGGGGCCGGGGAGCTGTTTTTT
CSVVSGAGELFF
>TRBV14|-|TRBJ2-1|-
TGTGCCAGCAGCCAGCTCCGAGGGGTTGAGCAGTTCTTC
CASSQLRGVEQFF
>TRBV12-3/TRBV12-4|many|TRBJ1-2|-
TGTGCCAGCAGGAAATCGGGGTGGGATGGCTACACCTTC
CASRKSGWDGYTF